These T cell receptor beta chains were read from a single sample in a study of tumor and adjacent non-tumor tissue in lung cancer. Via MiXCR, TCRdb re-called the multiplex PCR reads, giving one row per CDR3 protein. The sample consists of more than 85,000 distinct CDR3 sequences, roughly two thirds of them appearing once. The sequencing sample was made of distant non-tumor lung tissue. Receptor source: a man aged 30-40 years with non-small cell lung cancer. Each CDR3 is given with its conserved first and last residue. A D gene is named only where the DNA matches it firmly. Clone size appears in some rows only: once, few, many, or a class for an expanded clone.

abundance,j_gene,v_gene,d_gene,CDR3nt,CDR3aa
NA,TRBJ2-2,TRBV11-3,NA,TGTGCCAGCAGCCCTCGGGGCTTCACCGGGGAGCCGTTTTTT,CASSPRGFTGEPFF
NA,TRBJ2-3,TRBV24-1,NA,TGTGCCACCAGTGATTCCACCACAGGTACGCATTATTTT,CATSDSTTGTHYF
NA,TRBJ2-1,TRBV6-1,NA,TGTGCCGGCAGTGGAGGCCCGGGAAGCTTC,CAGSGGPGSF
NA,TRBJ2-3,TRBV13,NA,TGTGCCAGTAGCTCCTACCCACAGACTAGCACAGATACGCAGTATTTT,CASSSYPQTSTDTQYF
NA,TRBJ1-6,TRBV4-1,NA,TGCGCCACTAGCCAGCCTCGACAGGAATTCTATAATTCACCCCTCCACTTT,CATSQPRQEFYNSPLHF
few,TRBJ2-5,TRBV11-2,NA,TGTGCCAACGGCTTAGATCCCCGGTCTGAGGCCCAGTACTTC,CANGLDPRSEAQYF
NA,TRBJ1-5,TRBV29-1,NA,TGCAGGGTTACGGGAAGCCAGAATCAGCCCCAGCATTTT,CRVTGSQNQPQHF
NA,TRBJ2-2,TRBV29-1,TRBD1,TGCAGTGTTGAAATGACAGGGGGTAACTCCGGGGAGCTGTTTTTT,CSVEMTGGNSGELFF
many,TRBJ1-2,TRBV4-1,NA,TGCGCCAGCAGCCAAGATCGGGGAGTTAACTATGGCTACACCTTC,CASSQDRGVNYGYTF
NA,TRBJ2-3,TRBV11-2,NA,TGTGCCAGCAGCTTAGTTGCGGGATGGGGTACAGATACGCAGTATTTT,CASSLVAGWGTDTQYF
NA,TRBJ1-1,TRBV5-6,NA,TGTGCCAGCGAGGGGGTACTGAGCACTGAAGCTTCCTTT,CASEGVLSTEASF
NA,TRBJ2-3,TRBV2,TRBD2,TGTGGCAGCAGTGGAGCTGGGGGGGATTGGGCAGATACGCGGTATTTT,CGSSGAGGDWADTRYF
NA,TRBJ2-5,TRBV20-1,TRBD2,TGCACTGCGAGAAAGTGGGCGGGACTAGCACAAGAGATCCAGTACTTC,CTARKWAGLAQEIQYF
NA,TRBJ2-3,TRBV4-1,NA,TGCGCCAGCAGCCCGTGGTGGAACGGGCACACAGATACGCAGTATTTT,CASSPWWNGHTDTQYF
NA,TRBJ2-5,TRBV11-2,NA,TGTGCCAGCAACCTCGGGGGTGGAGAGCCCCAAGAGACCCAATACTTC,CASNLGGGEPQETQYF
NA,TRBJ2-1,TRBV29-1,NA,TGCAGCATTGTGAATATCTACAATAAGCAGTTCTTC,CSIVNIYNKQFF
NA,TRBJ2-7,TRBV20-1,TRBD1,TGCAGTGCTCTTATACAGGGGGTAAACTACGAGCAGTACTTC,CSALIQGVNYEQYF
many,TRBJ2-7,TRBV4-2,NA,TGTGCCAGCAGCCAAGTATCCGGGGGCTTCTCCTACGAGCAGTACTTC,CASSQVSGGFSYEQYF
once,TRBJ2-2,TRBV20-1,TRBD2,TGCAGTGCTAGAGGTGCGGGAGGGAACACCGGGGAGCTGTTGTTT,CSARGAGGNTGELLF
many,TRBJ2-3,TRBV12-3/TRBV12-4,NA,TGTGCCAGTCAGAGGTCCCCTAGCACAGATACGCAGTATTTT,CASQRSPSTDTQYF
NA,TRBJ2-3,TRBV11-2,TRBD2,TGTGCCAGCAGCTATAGCGGGAGGGCCGGAGATACGCAGTATTTT,CASSYSGRAGDTQYF
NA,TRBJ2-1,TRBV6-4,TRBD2,TGTGCCAGCAGTGGCTCTAGCGGCTCCTACAATGAGCAGTTCTTC,CASSGSSGSYNEQFF